This entry features one T cell receptor (beta chain) sequence. This sample was included in a study of T cell responses to AZD1222 COVID-19 vaccine. V trimming: 5 bases; J trimming: 6 bases; junction bases outside the gene matches: 7. The CDR3 runs to 14 residues. The germline V gene encodes CDR1 LGHDT and CDR2 YNNKEL (reference sequence). Using immunoSEQ multiplex PCR, the repertoire was profiled, and TCRdb retains in-frame clones only, with some absent. Of approximately 270,000 clones listed, about 94% were seen once; the top ten hold roughly 0.51%. The material was peripheral blood, obtained 28 days after the second AZD1222 dose. This clonotype originated in an adult who received the AZD1222 COVID-19 vaccine. The V call is TRBV3-1 (or the pseudogene TRBV3-2), the J call TRBJ2-3, with 8 bases matching TRBD2. The CDR3 DNA sequence: TGTGCCAGCAGCATACTCGGGGGGGCCGATACGCAGTATTTT. Translation gives CASSILGGADTQYF.